This TCR beta chain was identified in a study of T cell changes during pregnancy in multiple sclerosis. The data were produced by immunoSEQ multiplex PCR, yet TCRdb's version contains in-frame clones alone and is incomplete. The repertoire has 13,000 to 15,000 clones, more than 85% of them found once; the top ten carry less than 3.5%. Germline V gene lookup returns CDR1 KGHSH and CDR2 LQKENI. The CDR3 sequence is 15 residues long. V gave up 3 bases and J gave up 7 bases, with 15 bases separating them. The chain carries TRBV18 and TRBJ1-4, with D unclear. This clonotype originated in a female donor in good health, enrolled as a control in a pregnancy study. The sample consisted of peripheral blood, taken in the second trimester of pregnancy. CDR3 amino acids: CASSPSSQEGEKLFF. The CDR3, as DNA: TGTGCCAGCTCACCTTCATCCCAAGAGGGTGAAAAACTGTTTTTT. Together with reference TRBV18 and TRBJ1-4, the CDR3 gives the full variable domain: NAGVMQNPRHLVRRRGQEARLRCSPMKGHSHVYWYRQLPEEGLKFMVYLQKENIIDESGMPKERFSAEFPKEGPSILRIQQVVRGDSAAYFCASSPSSQEGEKLFFGSGTQLSVL.